This T cell receptor (beta chain) was found in a study of shared clonotypes between healthy human individuals. Study details: Samples came from two female and a few male donors aged 18 to 49. Findings and caveats of the study: Naive subsets typically showed greater estimated richness than memory subsets.

Using immunoSEQ multiplex PCR, the repertoire was profiled, and TCRdb retains in-frame clones only, with some absent. The profile shows 1.4 million to 1.5 million clones, roughly 97% of them singletons. Notes on this clone: Antigen: not known.

The source material was naive CD4+ T cells sorted from blood. Regarding subset: CD45RA+ positively selected. The TCR originated in a man younger than 45 in good health.

CDR3 sequence (DNA): TGTGCCAGCACCAATGGGGATTACCGAGAGACCCAGTACTTC. Translated, it gives CASTNGDYRETQYF. V usage is TRBV28 and J usage is TRBJ2-5; D is ambiguous. V shed 7 bases and J shed 4 bases, with 16 bases lying between them. CDR3 length: 14 amino acids. Germline CDR1 is MDHEN and CDR2 is SYDVKM.